This T cell receptor (beta chain) originates from a study of T cell responses to AZD1222 COVID-19 vaccine. The study, taken as a whole, reports: Reports indicate that nearly half of spike-specific TCRs are directed at unmutated variant regions. Increases in Spike-specific TCR breadth and depth were seen after two AZD1222 doses. Only a handful of people who got AZD1222 tested seropositive at baseline. Repertoire collection took place solely once the T cell response had peaked.

Trimming at V came to 6 bases and at J to 2 bases, leaving 13 bases not matched to a gene. The germline CDR1 and CDR2 sequences are SNHLY and FYNNEI. This CDR3 contains 18 residues. Sequenced by immunoSEQ multiplex PCR; TCRdb stores in-frame clones only, minus some. Seen here are approximately 110,000 clones, nearly 90% observed once, and the top ten hold 2% to 2.5%. Details on this clone: Its specificity is unknown.

This specimen consisted of peripheral blood, obtained 28 days after the second AZD1222 dose. The chain has TRBV2 and TRBJ2-4; 10 bases match TRBD2. This receptor was obtained from an adult who received the AZD1222 COVID-19 vaccine. The CDR3 DNA sequence: TGTGCCAGCAGGGGACACGATTTAGCGGGAGGCACCAAAAACATTCAGTACTTC. Encoded protein: CASRGHDLAGGTKNIQYF. The full variable domain, in which reference TRBV2 and TRBJ2-4 provide the parts outside the CDR3, is EPEVTQTPSHQVTQMGQEVILRCVPISNHLYFYWYRQILGQKVEFLVSFYNNEISEKSEIFDDQFSVERPDGSNFTLKIRSTKLEDSAMYFCASRGHDLAGGTKNIQYFGAGTRLSVL.